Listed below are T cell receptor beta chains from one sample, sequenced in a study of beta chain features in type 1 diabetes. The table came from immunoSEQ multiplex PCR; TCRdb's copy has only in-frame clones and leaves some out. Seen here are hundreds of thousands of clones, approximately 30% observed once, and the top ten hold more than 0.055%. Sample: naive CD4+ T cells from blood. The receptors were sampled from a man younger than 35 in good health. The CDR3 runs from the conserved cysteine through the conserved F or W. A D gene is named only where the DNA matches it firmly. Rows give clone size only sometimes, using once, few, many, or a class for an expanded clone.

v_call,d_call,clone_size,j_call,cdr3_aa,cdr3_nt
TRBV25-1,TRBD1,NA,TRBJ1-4,CASSELLNRGYEKLFF,TGTGCCAGCAGTGAATTACTGAACAGGGGGTATGAAAAACTGTTTTTT
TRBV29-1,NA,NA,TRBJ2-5,CSSGRLQETQYF,TGCAGCTCTGGGCGGTTGCAAGAGACCCAGTACTTC
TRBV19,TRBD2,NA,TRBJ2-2,CASSTLRGTSGSSGELFF,TGTGCCAGTAGTACCCTACGTGGAACTAGCGGGAGTTCCGGGGAGCTGTTTTTT
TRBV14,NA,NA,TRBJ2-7,CASSPKRTVLVGEQYF,TGTGCCAGCAGCCCCAAGAGAACGGTGCTGGTCGGCGAGCAGTACTTC
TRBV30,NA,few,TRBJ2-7,CAWSVRQRPLYEQYF,TGTGCCTGGAGTGTACGACAGAGACCACTCTACGAGCAGTACTTC
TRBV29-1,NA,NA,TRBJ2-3,CSVGQGPIDTQYF,TGCAGCGTTGGGCAGGGTCCAATAGATACGCAGTATTTT
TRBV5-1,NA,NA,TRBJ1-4,CASSLDHRTTNEKLFF,TGCGCCAGCAGCTTGGACCATCGGACCACTAATGAAAAACTGTTTTTT
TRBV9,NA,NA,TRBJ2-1,CASSVVLGTGGNEQFF,TGTGCCAGCAGCGTAGTCCTGGGGACTGGAGGCAATGAGCAGTTCTTC
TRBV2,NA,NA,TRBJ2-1,CASSVSRRYNEQFF,TGTGCCAGCAGTGTTAGTCGACGGTACAATGAGCAGTTCTTC
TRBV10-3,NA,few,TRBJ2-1,CAGTVRSGDNEQFF,TGTGCCGGGACAGTGCGGTCGGGAGACAATGAGCAGTTCTTC
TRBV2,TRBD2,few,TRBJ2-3,CASSLSGRDTQYF,TGTGCCAGCAGTTTGAGCGGGAGAGATACGCAGTATTTT
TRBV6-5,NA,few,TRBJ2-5,CASGPWGETQYF,TGTGCCAGCGGCCCCTGGGGGGAGACCCAGTACTTC
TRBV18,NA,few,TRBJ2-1,CASSPSGSMEFF,TGTGCCAGCTCACCATCGGGGTCGATGGAGTTCTTC
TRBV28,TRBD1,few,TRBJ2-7,CASRSPGQGAFYEQYF,TGTGCCAGCAGATCCCCTGGACAGGGGGCCTTCTACGAGCAGTACTTC
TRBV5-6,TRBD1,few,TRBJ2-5,CASSSDRDETQYF,TGTGCCAGCAGCTCGGACAGGGACGAGACCCAGTACTTC
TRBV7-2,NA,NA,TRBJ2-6,CASSFSGSGANVLTF,TGTGCCAGCAGCTTCTCCGGGTCGGGGGCCAACGTCCTGACTTTC
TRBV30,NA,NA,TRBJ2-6,CAWSYGVGANVLTF,TGTGCCTGGAGTTACGGGGTTGGGGCCAACGTCCTGACTTTC
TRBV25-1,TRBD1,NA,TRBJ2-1,CASSDQGAAYNEQFF,TGTGCCAGCAGTGACCAGGGGGCCGCCTACAATGAGCAGTTCTTC
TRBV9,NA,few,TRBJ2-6,CASSVGGTGANVLTF,TGTGCCAGCAGCGTAGGCGGGACTGGGGCCAACGTCCTGACTTTC
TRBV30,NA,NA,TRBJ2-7,CAWSVGYEQYF,TGTGCCTGGAGTGTGGGATACGAGCAGTACTTC
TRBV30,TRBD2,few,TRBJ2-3,CAWSVLRGDTQYF,TGTGCCTGGAGTGTACTGCGGGGGGATACGCAGTATTTT
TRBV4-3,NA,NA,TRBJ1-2,CASSQGTVNYGYTF,TGCGCCAGCAGCCAAGGGACAGTGAACTATGGCTACACCTTC
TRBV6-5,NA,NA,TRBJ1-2,CASSYNDGYTF,TGTGCCAGCAGTTACAACGATGGCTACACCTTC
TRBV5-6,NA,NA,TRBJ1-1,CASRGRGRRGAFF,TGTGCCAGCAGAGGGAGGGGCAGGCGGGGAGCTTTCTTT
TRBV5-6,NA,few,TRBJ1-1,CASSSIGRFEAFF,TGTGCCAGCAGTTCCATAGGCAGGTTCGAAGCTTTCTTT
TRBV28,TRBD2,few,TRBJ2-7,CASSVSGVYEQYF,TGTGCCAGCAGTGTTAGCGGGGTCTACGAGCAGTACTTC
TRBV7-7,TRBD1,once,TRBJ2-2,CASSHADRDGTGELFF,TGTGCTAGCAGCCACGCGGACAGGGACGGCACCGGGGAGCTGTTTTTT
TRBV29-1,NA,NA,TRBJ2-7,CSVDPGSEQYF,TGCAGCGTTGATCCGGGGAGCGAGCAGTACTTC
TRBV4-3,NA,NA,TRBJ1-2,CASSRGGGSYTF,TGCGCCAGCAGCCGAGGAGGAGGGAGCTACACCTTC
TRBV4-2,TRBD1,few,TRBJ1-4,CASSQGQGNEKLFF,TGTGCCAGCAGCCAAGGACAGGGCAATGAAAAACTGTTTTTT
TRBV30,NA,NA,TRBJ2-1,CAWSSLGRLNEQFF,TGTGCCTGGAGTTCGCTTGGGCGTCTCAATGAGCAGTTCTTC
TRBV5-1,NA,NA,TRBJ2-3,CASGLQDTQYF,TGCGCCAGCGGACTTCAAGATACGCAGTATTTT
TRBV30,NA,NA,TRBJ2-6,CAWRKTGTGANVLTF,TGTGCCTGGAGAAAAACAGGGACTGGGGCCAACGTCCTGACTTTC
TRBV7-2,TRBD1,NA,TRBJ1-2,CASSLVGSGGGYTF,TGTGCCAGCAGCTTAGTAGGGTCAGGGGGTGGCTACACCTTC
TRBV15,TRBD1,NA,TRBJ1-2,CATSNRDRGSYGYTF,TGTGCCACCAGCAACCGGGACAGGGGTAGCTATGGCTACACCTTC
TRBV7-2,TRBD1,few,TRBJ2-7,CASRTDRGTYEQYF,TGTGCCAGCAGGACGGACAGGGGAACCTACGAGCAGTACTTC
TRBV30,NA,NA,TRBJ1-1,CAWSVFSASEAFF,TGTGCCTGGAGTGTTTTTTCGGCCAGTGAAGCTTTCTTT
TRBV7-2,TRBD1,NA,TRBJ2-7,CASSLRRQGNEQYF,TGTGCCAGCAGCTTAAGGAGACAGGGGAACGAGCAGTACTTC
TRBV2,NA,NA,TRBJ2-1,CASSVRGHNEQFF,TGTGCCAGCAGTGTTAGGGGACACAATGAGCAGTTCTTC
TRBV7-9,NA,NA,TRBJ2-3,CASSRGQNTDTQYF,TGTGCCAGCAGCCGAGGACAGAACACAGATACGCAGTATTTT
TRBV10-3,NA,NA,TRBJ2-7,CAISPQVNYEQYF,TGTGCCATCAGTCCCCAGGTCAACTACGAGCAGTACTTC
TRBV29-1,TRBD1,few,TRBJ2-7,CSVVSGTGALSSGYEQYF,TGCAGCGTTGTGTCCGGGACAGGGGCCCTATCTTCAGGTTACGAGCAGTACTTC
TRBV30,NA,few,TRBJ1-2,CAWTDWAADGYTF,TGTGCCTGGACCGACTGGGCAGCTGATGGCTACACCTTC
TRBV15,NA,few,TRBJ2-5,CATSSGPRETQYF,TGTGCCACCAGCAGTGGCCCCCGGGAGACCCAGTACTTC
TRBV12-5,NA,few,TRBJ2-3,CASGLGSSTDTQYF,TGTGCTAGTGGTTTGGGCAGTAGCACAGATACGCAGTATTTT
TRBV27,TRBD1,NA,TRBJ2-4,CASSPGDRAAQNIQYF,TGTGCCAGCAGTCCGGGGGACAGGGCGGCCCAAAACATTCAGTACTTC
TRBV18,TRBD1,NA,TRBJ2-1,CASSTGTGAGEQFF,TGTGCCAGCTCAACCGGGACAGGGGCCGGTGAGCAGTTCTTC
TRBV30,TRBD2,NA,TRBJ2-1,CAWSRGLAGSINNEQFF,TGTGCCTGGAGTAGAGGACTAGCGGGTAGTATCAACAATGAGCAGTTCTTC
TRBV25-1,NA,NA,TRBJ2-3,CASSVLGAGSETDTQYF,TGTGCCAGCAGTGTTCTCGGGGCAGGGAGTGAAACAGATACGCAGTATTTT
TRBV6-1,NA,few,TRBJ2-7,CASSESRTFREQYF,TGTGCCAGCAGTGAAAGCAGGACTTTTAGGGAGCAGTACTTC
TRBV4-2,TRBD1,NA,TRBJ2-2,CASSHEDRDTGELFF,TGTGCCAGCAGCCACGAGGACAGGGACACCGGGGAGCTGTTTTTT
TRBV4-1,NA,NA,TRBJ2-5,CASSQGQMGETQYF,TGCGCCAGCAGCCAAGGCCAGATGGGAGAGACCCAGTACTTC
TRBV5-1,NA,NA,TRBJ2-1,CASSLVDGYNEQFF,TGCGCCAGCAGCTTGGTGGACGGCTACAATGAGCAGTTCTTC
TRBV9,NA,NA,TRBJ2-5,CASSFAGKETQYF,TGTGCCAGCAGCTTTGCGGGGAAGGAGACCCAGTACTTC
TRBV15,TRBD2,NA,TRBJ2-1,CATSRIPGLGHNEQFF,TGTGCCACCAGCAGAATACCGGGACTAGGCCACAATGAGCAGTTCTTC
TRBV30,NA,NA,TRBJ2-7,CAWSDRSSYEQYF,TGTGCCTGGAGTGACAGAAGCTCCTACGAGCAGTACTTC